Following are 8 T cell receptor beta chains from one sample sequenced in a study of blood T cell repertoires in COVID-19. Generated by immunoSEQ multiplex PCR, the TCRdb table keeps only in-frame clones and is missing some. The sample consists of 430,000 or so clones, around 87% of them appearing once. Sequenced: PBMCs or T cells enriched from blood (not recorded which). Receptor source: a woman aged 40 to 50 who had recovered from COVID-19.

This clone was seen a handful of times. The V call is TRBV3-1 (or the pseudogene TRBV3-2), the J call TRBJ1-2, with TRBD1 identical over 9 bases. J lost 1 base, V lost 4 bases, and 13 bases had no gene match. CDR1 and CDR2 from the germline V gene are LGHDT and YNNKEL (reference sequence). The CDR3 has 18 residues. The CDR3 nucleotides read TGTGCCAGCAGCCTCGGCTTGGAGGGACAGGGATTTAACTATGGCTACACCTTC. Translation: CASSLGLEGQGFNYGYTF.

The chain couples TRBV6-5 to TRBJ1-5; TRBD1 might be the D (5 bases). Germline V gene data show CDR1 as MNHEY and CDR2 as SVGAGI. Trimming cost V 0 bases and J 7 bases, with 13 bases left between them. The CDR3 extends over 15 amino acids. The CDR3 region has the DNA TGTGCCAGCAGTTACTCGGGGGGATTGGGGCAGCCCCAGCATTTT. Its translation is CASSYSGGLGQPQHF.

J is TRBJ1-2 and V is TRBV19, with D hard to call. Germline lookup yields CDR1 LNHDA and CDR2 SQIVND (reference sequence). The CDR3 extends over 16 amino acids. V was clipped by 9 bases and J by 7 bases, with 27 bases between them. This CDR3 reads CASATSGTLAPFGYTF. CDR3 sequence (DNA): TGTGCCAGCGCCACCTCAGGCACCTTGGCTCCTTTTGGCTACACCTTC.

This clone came up once. V gene TRBV16 combines with J gene TRBJ1-1; D ambiguous. The CDR3 has 14 amino acids. Trimming removed 3 bases at V and 1 base at J, with 9 bases between. Germline V CDR1 and CDR2: KGHSY, FQNENV. The CDR3 DNA reads TGTGCCAGCAGCCAGCCGACTTCGAACACTGAAGCTTTCTTT. It translates to CASSQPTSNTEAFF.

CDR3 coding DNA: TGTGCCAGCAGCACCAGACGAGCGATCCCCTACAATGAGCAGTTCTTC. It encodes CASSTRRAIPYNEQFF. The chain combines TRBV5-6 with TRBJ2-1; D not resolved. CDR3 length: 16 amino acids. Germline V lookup: CDR1 SGHDT, CDR2 YYEEEE. V was shortened by 4 bases and J by 2 bases, with 16 bases between the two germline ends.

This clone has just one count. The identical CDR3 is also encoded by other nucleotide sequences in the sample. The V and J genes are TRBV11-2 and TRBJ2-2; D is perhaps TRBD1 (5 bases). Germline V gene lookup returns CDR1 SGHAT and CDR2 FQNNGV. This CDR3 has 15 residues. The V and J ends lost 5 bases and 2 bases respectively, with 12 bases between them. CDR3 in DNA: TGTGCCAGCAGCCTCCGACAGAGAAACACCGGGGAGCTGTTTTTT. This sequence encodes CASSLRQRNTGELFF. Full variable domain (rest looked up from reference TRBV11-2 and TRBJ2-2): EAGVAQSPRYKIIEKRQSVAFWCNPISGHATLYWYQQILGQGPKLLIQFQNNGVVDDSQLPKDRFSAERLKGVDSTLKIQPAKLEDSAVYLCASSLRQRNTGELFFGEGSRLTVL.

This clone was recorded only once. V is TRBV18 and J is TRBJ2-7; the match to TRBD2 covers 9 bases. The germline V gene encodes CDR1 KGHSH and CDR2 LQKENI. With 2 bases clipped from V and 3 bases from J, the junction kept 11 bases outside the gene matches. The CDR3 is 17 residues long. CDR3 amino acids: CASSPVGAREGDYEQYF. DNA for the CDR3: TGTGCCAGCTCACCAGTCGGGGCGCGGGAGGGGGACTACGAGCAGTACTTC.

In regard to this clone: A junction boundary mismatches the germline segment, possibly from a read error. The chain joins TRBV20-1 to TRBJ1-2; no clear D. Germline CDR1 DFQATT, CDR2 SNEGSKA (reference sequence). This CDR3 comprises 11 residues. As DNA, the CDR3 is TGCAGAGCAGGAGGAGGGTATGGCCACACCTTC. It encodes CRAGGGYGHTF.